These 20 T cell receptor beta chains were sequenced from one sample in a study of T cell repertoires in cytomegalovirus infection. A single record per CDR3 protein comes from TCRdb applying MiXCR to the reads. The repertoire includes approximately 500,000 distinct CDR3 sequences, 11% of them detected once, and 10% to 13% sits in the top ten. What was sequenced was PBMCs. The source is a human donor in good health (CMV status not recorded). Some clones in this sample may be carry-over from other donors' samples.

For this clonotype: A clone one base away is much larger, so this may be a read error. The chain is built from TRBV6-1 and TRBJ1-4; D might be TRBD1 (5 bases). The CDR3 totals 15 residues. Germline CDR1 and CDR2: MNHNS and SASEGT. CDR3 protein: CASSGQGLLGEKPFF. The CDR3 DNA is TGTGCCAGCAGTGGTCAGGGCTTACTTGGGGAAAAACCGTTTTTT.

This clonotype was counted many times. The rearrangement uses TRBV7-9 and TRBJ2-3; 7 bases are shared with TRBD2. CDR3 length: 15 residues. From germline, CDR1 is SEHNR and CDR2 FQNEAQ (reference sequence). V shed 4 bases, J shed 2 bases, and the junction held 6 bases outside the gene matches. The CDR3 spells CASSSREGSTDTQYF. CDR3 nucleotide sequence: TGTGCCAGCAGCTCCAGGGAGGGATCCACAGATACGCAGTATTTT.

This clonotype was counted many times. In DNA, the CDR3 is TGTGCCAGCAGCTTAGTTGGAGGGGAGGATTTCTTT. Translation gives CASSLVGGEDFF. The chain joins TRBV7-2 to TRBJ1-1; tentatively, D is TRBD1 (5 bases). Germline-derived CDR1 and CDR2 are SGHTA and FQGNSA. The CDR3 sequence is 12 residues long. Trimming pared 1 base from V and 13 bases from J, leaving 13 bases between.

The table lists this clonotype with a few counts. The CDR3 protein is CASRPGGGNEQFF. The CDR3 DNA reads as TGTGCCAGCAGGCCGGGGGGGGGCAATGAGCAGTTCTTC. The rearrangement joins TRBV27 to TRBJ2-1; 8 positions agree with TRBD2. The CDR3 totals 13 residues. The germline V gene has CDR1 MNHEY and CDR2 SMNVEV (reference sequence). The V gene end was trimmed by 6 bases and the J gene end by 6 bases; junction bases not matched to a gene: 4.

This clonotype came up many times. The V and J genes are TRBV6-2 or TRBV6-3 and TRBJ1-2, with TRBD1 matching over 7 bases. Looked up from germline, CDR1 is MNHEY and CDR2 is SVGEGT. The CDR3 loop spans 15 amino acids. Trimming cost V 2 bases and J 4 bases; bases outside gene matches: 7. CDR3 protein: CASSYAGQARYGYTF. CDR3 DNA: TGTGCCAGCAGTTACGCTGGACAGGCCCGCTATGGCTACACCTTC.

This clonotype was picked up a small number of times. V usage is TRBV2 and J usage is TRBJ2-3; 7 positions agree with TRBD1. The V gene end was trimmed by 4 bases and the J gene end by 2 bases; junction bases not matched to a gene: 6. This CDR3 has 15 residues. CDR1 SNHLY and CDR2 FYNNEI come from the germline V gene. CDR3 protein: CASSADRNPTDTQYF. The CDR3 DNA reads TGTGCCAGCAGTGCGGACAGGAACCCCACAGATACGCAGTATTTT.

This clonotype came up a few times. The chain carries TRBV6-5 and TRBJ2-4, with D perhaps TRBD1 (6 bases). This CDR3 has 14 amino acids. Per the germline V gene, CDR1 is MNHEY and CDR2 is SVGAGI. V was clipped by 6 bases and J by 4 bases, with 13 bases between them. This CDR3 is CASSPVDRKNIQYF. DNA for the CDR3: TGTGCCAGCAGCCCGGTCGACAGGAAAAACATTCAGTACTTC.

This clonotype was seen a few times. The rearrangement links TRBV23-1 to TRBJ2-1; TRBD2 agrees at 9 bases. TRBV23-1 is noted as an ORF with a role that remains uncertain. V dropped 3 bases and J dropped 0; count of bases not matched to a gene: 9. CDR3 length: 18 residues. CDR3 bases: TGCGCCAGCAGTCACTCCGCTAGCGGGACCGACTCCTACAATGAGCAGTTCTTC. It translates to CASSHSASGTDSYNEQFF.

In its sample, this clonotype was seen many times. This sequence joins TRBV7-3 and TRBJ2-2; D possibly corresponds to TRBD1 (5 bases). The CDR3 spans 16 residues. The germline CDR1 and CDR2 sequences are SGHTA and FQGTGA. Trimming left V 0 bases short and J 0 bases short, with 8 bases between. In DNA, the CDR3 is TGTGCCAGCAGCTTAACAGGGGATGCGAACACCGGGGAGCTGTTTTTT. Translated, it gives CASSLTGDANTGELFF.

Many counts were recorded for this clonotype. The chain joins TRBV7-8 to TRBJ2-2; 11 nucleotides line up with TRBD2. The CDR3 is 16 amino acids. Germline-derived CDR1 and CDR2 are SGHVS and FQNEAQ. J gave up 5 bases and V 4 bases, and 6 bases lay outside the gene matches. CDR3 sequence: CASSSGLAEVTGELFF. As DNA, the CDR3 is TGTGCCAGCAGCTCGGGACTAGCGGAGGTTACCGGGGAGCTGTTTTTT. The full variable domain, completed using reference TRBV7-8 and TRBJ2-2, is GAGVSQSPRYKVAKRGQDVALRCDPISGHVSLFWYQQALGQGPEFLTYFQNEAQLDKSGLPSDRFFAERPEGSVSTLKIQRTQQEDSAVYLCASSSGLAEVTGELFFGEGSRLTVL.

The chain is built from TRBV19 and TRBJ2-2; D gene unclear. This CDR3 is 12 amino acids long. The germline gives CDR1 LNHDA, CDR2 SQIVND (reference sequence). The CDR3 sequence is CAAGLRTGELFF. CDR3 nucleotide sequence: TGTGCTGCCGGGTTGCGCACCGGGGAGCTGTTTTTT.

This clonotype was seen many times. The chain couples TRBV28 to TRBJ2-5; maybe TRBD2 (5 bases). CDR1 and CDR2 (germline): MDHEN, SYDVKM. Trimming shortened V by 10 bases and J by 0 bases, and 21 bases separated the two germline ends. The CDR3 contains 16 residues. This chain's CDR3 is CATKFMSSLNQETQYF. The CDR3 region has the DNA TGTGCCACCAAGTTTATGTCTAGCCTCAACCAAGAGACCCAGTACTTC.

This clonotype was detected a few times. The V and J genes are TRBV19 and TRBJ2-7, with D tentatively TRBD1 (5 bases). CDR1 and CDR2 (germline): LNHDA, SQIVND (reference sequence). The CDR3 is made up of 13 amino acids. Trimming took 5 bases from V and 2 from J, leaving 10 bases between them. As DNA, the CDR3 is TGTGCCAGTAGTCCTCGACAGACCTACGAGCAGTACTTC. Translated: CASSPRQTYEQYF.

This clonotype was observed at least ten times. The chain employs TRBV10-3 and TRBJ1-1, with a weak D call TRBD1 (6 bases). This CDR3 is built from 17 residues. CDR1 ENHRY and CDR2 SYGVKD come from the germline V gene. The germline V and J ends were trimmed by 3 bases and 0 bases, with 17 bases remaining between them. The DNA of the CDR3 is TGTGCCATCAGTGACAGCGATTTACAGGGACTGAACACTGAAGCTTTCTTT. Residues: CAISDSDLQGLNTEAFF.

This clonotype has at least ten counts. CDR3 DNA: TGTGCCATCAGCACAGGGGGCGCCGAAGCTTTCTTT. Translated, it gives CAISTGGAEAFF. J is TRBJ1-1 and V is TRBV10-3; 9 bases map to TRBD1. J was trimmed by 8 bases and V by 6 bases; bases with no gene match: 4. The CDR3 contains 12 residues. In germline, CDR1 is ENHRY, CDR2 SYGVKD.

The chain recombines TRBV5-1 with TRBJ2-3, with a weak D call TRBD1 (7 bases). V lost 6 bases, J lost 3 bases, and 17 bases lay in between. The CDR3 runs 15 residues. The germline V gene encodes CDR1 SGHRS and CDR2 YFSETQ. CDR3 nucleotide sequence: TGCGCCAGCAAGGGGGCCGGGGGCCTTACAGATACGCAGTATTTT. Protein: CASKGAGGLTDTQYF.

This chain connects TRBV19 to TRBJ1-1, with D possibly TRBD1 on 6 matching bases. Trimming stripped 4 bases from V and 6 bases from J, with 15 bases between. In germline, CDR1 is LNHDA, CDR2 SQIVND (reference sequence). The CDR3 loop spans 14 amino acids. CDR3 region: CASSKGQIGAEAFF. The CDR3 DNA follows: TGTGCCAGTAGTAAAGGACAGATTGGGGCTGAAGCTTTCTTT.

This clonotype was seen ten or more times. The chain links TRBV19 to TRBJ1-4; the D is unclear. The CDR3 loop spans 15 amino acids. V was pared by 5 bases and J by 8 bases, with 18 bases between. Per germline, CDR1 LNHDA and CDR2 SQIVND (reference sequence). The CDR3 nucleotides are TGTGCCAGTAGTCTACTCGGGCGGCTGGGGGAAAAACTGTTTTTT. Protein product: CASSLLGRLGEKLFF.

As concerns this clonotype: One end of the junction does not line up with germline, which may come from a read error. The rearrangement joins TRBV10-3 to TRBJ1-1; D not resolved. Germline CDR1 and CDR2: ENHRY and SYGVKD. The CDR3 runs 14 residues. Here the CDR3 DNA reads TGTGCCATCAGAGAGTCGGAGGCGAGCACTGAAGCTTTCTTT. This gives the protein CAIRESEASTEAFF.

This clonotype was detected many times. CDR3 sequence reads: CASSLRTSSRGDTQYF. CDR3 DNA sequence: TGTGCCAGCAGCCTCAGGACTAGTAGTAGGGGAGATACGCAGTATTTT. The chain carries TRBV11-2 and TRBJ2-3; the match to TRBD2 covers 7 bases. This CDR3 has 16 residues. V shed 5 bases and J 5 bases; nucleotides not matched to a gene: 13. Germline CDR1 and CDR2: SGHAT and FQNNGV.